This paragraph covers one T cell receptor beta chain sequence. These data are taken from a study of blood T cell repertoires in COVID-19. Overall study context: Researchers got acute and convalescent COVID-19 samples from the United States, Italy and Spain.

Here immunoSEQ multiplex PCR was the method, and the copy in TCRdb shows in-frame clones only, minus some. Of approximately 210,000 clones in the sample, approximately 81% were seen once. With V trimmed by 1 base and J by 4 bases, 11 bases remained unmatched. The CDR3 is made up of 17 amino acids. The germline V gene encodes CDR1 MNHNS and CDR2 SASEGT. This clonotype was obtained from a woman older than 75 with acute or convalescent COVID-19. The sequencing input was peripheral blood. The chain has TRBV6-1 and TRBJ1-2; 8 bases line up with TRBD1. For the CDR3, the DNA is TGTGCCAGCAGTGAAGTTGGCAGGGGGCAACAAGGCTATGGCTACACCTTC. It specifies CASSEVGRGQQGYGYTF.